This TCR beta chain was retrieved from a study of shared clonotypes between healthy human individuals. As for the study in general: CD4 naive and memory got three plates each, CD8 naive two, CD8 memory one.

The protocol was immunoSEQ multiplex PCR, while the TCRdb copy is restricted to in-frame clones and leaves out a portion. The sample yields roughly 2.5 million clones, approximately 94% seen once. Whole-study results and caveats: Shared across four donors were roughly 4.7% of the naive CD4 clonotypes. Shared clonotypes across all four donors exceeded non-shared ones in generation probability.

Details on this clone: The antigen is not known.

It was into CD45RA+ naive and CD45RA-negative memory subsets that the CD4+ cells were split. This CDR3 spans 11 amino acids. Per germline, CDR1 LNHDA and CDR2 SQIVND (reference sequence). The V gene lost 8 bases and the J gene lost 7 bases, with 12 bases spanning the gap. Input material: naive CD4+ T cells sorted from blood. Regarding subset: CD45RA+ positively selected. This receptor was identified in a man aged 18 to 29 in good health. The rearrangement uses TRBV19 and TRBJ2-7; perhaps TRBD2 as D (5 bases). CDR3 in amino acids: CASATRGEQYF. CDR3 in DNA: TGTGCCAGTGCGACCAGAGGGGAGCAGTACTTC.